Each of the 26 T cell receptor beta chains below was sequenced from the same sample in a study of synovial regulatory T cells in juvenile arthritis. Clones were read by immunoSEQ multiplex PCR, and TCRdb kept only the in-frame ones, dropping some. Its listing shows about 10,000 clones. The sequenced sample was Treg cells from blood. Subset given: remaining (HLA-DR-negative) circulating blood Treg cells. All receptors come from a donor younger than 30 with juvenile idiopathic arthritis.

The chain employs TRBV7-9 and TRBJ2-7. The CDR3 is made up of 18 amino acids. DNA for this receptor is not on file. Germline lookup yields CDR1 SEHNR and CDR2 FQNEAQ (reference sequence). CDR3 amino acids: CASSLRPRGRPGAYEQYF.

The chain couples TRBV21-1 to TRBJ2-3; TCRdb selects TRBD2, and the lack of DNA leaves this call unchecked. TRBV21-1 is assigned pseudogene status. There are 20 residues in the CDR3. No DNA was logged. The CDR3 here is CASSKVIPRTSGGFTDTQYF.

The rearrangement joins TRBV10-3 to TRBJ1-5; checking the TCRdb D call of TRBD1 is not possible without DNA. Germline V CDR1 and CDR2: ENHRY, SYGVKD. The CDR3 runs to 13 residues. No DNA is recorded. The CDR3 reads CATSPGSNQPQHF.

This chain links TRBV28 with TRBJ2-4; TCRdb outputs TRBD1, but without DNA this stays unchecked. Germline CDR1 is MDHEN and CDR2 is SYDVKM. This CDR3 is built from 14 residues. This entry has no DNA. The CDR3 loop is CASRRQGAKNIQYF.

The genes are TRBV5-6 and TRBJ2-2; TCRdb reports TRBD2, a call that lacks DNA to check it against. Germline V gene lookup returns CDR1 SGHDT and CDR2 YYEEEE. The CDR3 runs 15 residues. No coding sequence is recorded. CDR3 in amino acids: CASSFTGTTAGELFF.

The CDR3 reads CASSPGQGAGDTQYF. The V call is TRBV4-1, the J call TRBJ2-3; lacking DNA, the TRBD1 call made by TCRdb goes unchecked. The V gene's germline CDR1 is MGHRA and CDR2 YSYEKL. This CDR3 has 15 residues. Only the protein is available.

The gene calls are TRBV7-9 and TRBJ1-3; TCRdb calls TRBD1, which cannot be checked without DNA. The CDR3 runs to 14 residues. The nucleotide record is missing. Per the germline V gene, CDR1 is SEHNR and CDR2 is FQNEAQ (reference sequence). The CDR3 loop is CASSPDISGNTIYF. Using reference TRBV7-9 and TRBJ1-3 for the parts outside the CDR3, the full variable domain is DTGVSQNPRHKITKRGQNVTFRCDPISEHNRLYWYRQTLGQGPEFLTYFQNEAQLEKSRLLSDRFSAERPKGSFSTLEIQRTEQGDSAMYLCASSPDISGNTIYFGEGSWLTVV.

The chain couples TRBV5-1 to TRBJ2-7; TCRdb picks TRBD1, but there is no DNA to check that call. The CDR3 has 16 residues. No DNA is given. CDR1 SGHRS and CDR2 YFSETQ come from the germline V gene. The CDR3 is CASSLTGSGVIYEQYF.

The rearrangement joins TRBV9 to TRBJ1-3. CDR1 and CDR2 from the germline V gene are SGDLS and YYNGEE. The CDR3 contains 11 residues. Only the protein is available. The CDR3 spells CASSGGNTIYF.

This chain uses TRBV6-6 with TRBJ1-6. The CDR3 sequence is 14 residues long. Only the protein is available. Germline-derived CDR1 and CDR2 are MNHNY and SVGAGI (reference sequence). The CDR3 here is CASYDTHTYSPLHF.

The rearrangement joins TRBV15 to TRBJ2-7. Germline CDR1 and CDR2: LNHNV and YYDKDF (reference sequence). This CDR3 contains 13 residues. The record lacks a DNA sequence. The CDR3 here is CATSRRTNYEQYF.

The chain has TRBV7-6 and TRBJ2-7; TCRdb's D call of TRBD2 is untestable without DNA. CDR1 and CDR2 from the germline V gene are SGHVS and FNYEAQ. CDR3 length: 16 residues. The coding DNA is unavailable. The CDR3 here is CASSLRPAGGLGEQYF.

V and J are TRBV4-3 and TRBJ2-1; the D call from TCRdb, TRBD2, cannot be confirmed without DNA. Germline V gene data show CDR1 as LGHNA and CDR2 as YSLEER. The CDR3 spans 18 residues. No DNA has been recorded. CDR3 protein: CASSQDLPTRAGVNEQFF.

The chain carries TRBV19 and TRBJ2-7; TCRdb designates TRBD2, a call that cannot be tested without DNA. The CDR3 loop spans 16 amino acids. Only the protein is available. The germline gives CDR1 LNHDA, CDR2 SQIVND (reference sequence). This CDR3 is CASSVASGLRTYEQYF.

The CDR3 region is CASSSTGVGQPQHF. The chain has TRBV5-8 and TRBJ1-5; the D call of TRBD1 rests on TCRdb alone, since no DNA is present to check it. Germline values: CDR1 SGHTS, CDR2 YDEGEE. The CDR3 loop spans 14 amino acids. No DNA sequence was recorded.

The CDR3 loop reads CASRMTTGGLYGYTF. This chain joins TRBV5-1 and TRBJ1-2; TCRdb's D call, TRBD1, is unchecked because there is no DNA. Per germline, CDR1 SGHRS and CDR2 YFSETQ. This CDR3 contains 15 residues. No DNA has been recorded.

This chain links TRBV12-5 with TRBJ2-1; the TCRdb call, TRBD2, lacks DNA for checking. CDR3 length: 17 amino acids. This entry has no DNA. Germline assignment: CDR1 LGHNT and CDR2 FRNRAP. The CDR3 spells CASGLVWTSGSHNEQFF.

The V call is TRBV15, the J call TRBJ1-1; absent DNA, TCRdb's TRBD1 call cannot be checked. The CDR3 consists of 16 residues. No DNA accompanies this entry. Germline assignment: CDR1 LNHNV and CDR2 YYDKDF (reference sequence). The CDR3 sequence is CATSPPRTGVRTEAFF.

This chain uses TRBV15 with TRBJ2-3. Germline V gives CDR1 LNHNV, CDR2 YYDKDF (reference sequence). The CDR3 extends over 15 amino acids. No DNA appears here. CDR3 amino acids: CATSRELITTDTQYF.

This rearrangement joins TRBV2 to TRBJ1-1; the TCRdb call, TRBD1, lacks DNA for checking. CDR1 is SNHLY and CDR2 is FYNNEI in the germline V gene. The CDR3 covers 14 residues. Only the protein is on record. Here the CDR3 reads CASSRDRIRGEAFF.

The gene calls are TRBV6-6 and TRBJ2-1; TCRdb's D gene call, TRBD2, goes unchecked for lack of DNA. Germline V gene lookup returns CDR1 MNHNY and CDR2 SVGAGI (reference sequence). The CDR3 sequence is 14 residues long. No DNA is given. This chain's CDR3 is CASTHETPPDEQFF.

V usage is TRBV9 and J usage is TRBJ1-5. Per the germline V gene, CDR1 is SGDLS and CDR2 is YYNGEE. This CDR3 is 15 amino acids long. No DNA is given. CDR3 residues: CASSVEGRLNQPQHF.

The chain combines TRBV7-2 with TRBJ1-1. The V gene's germline CDR1 is SGHTA and CDR2 FQGNSA. CDR3 length: 15 amino acids. No DNA appears here. The CDR3 spells CASSLVAFRDTEAFF.

V and J are TRBV5-1 and TRBJ2-3; TCRdb's D call of TRBD2 is untestable without DNA. This CDR3 comprises 15 residues. This entry has no DNA. CDR1 is SGHRS and CDR2 is YFSETQ in the germline V gene. The chain's CDR3 is CASSLLARTTDTQYF.

The chain couples TRBV2 to TRBJ2-2. The length of the CDR3 is 12 residues. No coding sequence is recorded. Looked up from germline, CDR1 is SNHLY and CDR2 is FYNNEI. The CDR3 spells CASSVGTGELFF.

The chain joins TRBV28 to TRBJ2-1; with no DNA, the TCRdb D assignment of TRBD1 cannot be verified. This CDR3 spans 14 amino acids. No DNA appears here. The V gene's germline CDR1 is MDHEN and CDR2 SYDVKM. The CDR3 here is CASSLRTGGREQFF. Full variable domain (missing parts from reference TRBV28 and TRBJ2-1): DVKVTQSSRYLVKRTGEKVFLECVQDMDHENMFWYRQDPGLGLRLIYFSYDVKMKEKGDIPEGYSVSREKKERFSLILESASTNQTSMYLCASSLRTGGREQFFGPGTRLTVL.